Presented here are 32 T cell receptor beta chains from one specimen sequenced in a study of technical replicates of blood from a handful of donors. Measured with immunoSEQ multiplex PCR; TCRdb has only the in-frame clones, and not every one. The sample shows roughly 76,000 clones, around 94% of them seen only once. The sample comprised T cells isolated from PBMCs. The receptors derive from a human donor in good health.

The genes are TRBV9 and TRBJ1-5; 11 nucleotides agree with TRBD1. V trimming: 0 bases; J trimming: 6 bases; junction bases outside the gene matches: 2. Germline CDR1 reads SGDLS; CDR2 reads YYNGEE. This CDR3 contains 15 residues. The CDR3 protein is CASSVGTGGLQPQHF. CDR3 in DNA: TGTGCCAGCAGCGTAGGGACAGGGGGCCTTCAGCCCCAGCATTTT.

The V and J genes are TRBV9 and TRBJ2-1; 8 bases are shared with TRBD1. The junction had 5 bases not matched to a gene; V was cut back by 2 bases and J by 10 bases. This CDR3 has 13 residues. The V gene's germline CDR1 is SGDLS and CDR2 YYNGEE. The CDR3 coding sequence is TGTGCCAGCAGCGTCGGACAGGGCAGGGAGCAGTTCTTC. This translates into CASSVGQGREQFF. Variable domain in full (rest from reference TRBV9 and TRBJ2-1): DSGVTQTPKHLITATGQRVTLRCSPRSGDLSVYWYQQSLDQGLQFLIQYYNGEERAKGNILERFSAQQFPDLHSELNLSSLELGDSALYFCASSVGQGREQFFGPGTRLTVL.

V and J are TRBV2 and TRBJ2-1; 7 nucleotides align to TRBD2. The CDR3 spans 16 residues. CDR1 SNHLY and CDR2 FYNNEI come from the germline V gene. CDR3 DNA: TGTGCGACACTATCGTCCACCGCGGGAGAAGTGGATGAGCAGTTCTTC. It specifies CATLSSTAGEVDEQFF.

The rearrangement links TRBV2 to TRBJ2-7; maybe TRBD1 (6 bases). With 7 bases removed from V and 3 bases from J, the gap between germline ends came to 7 bases. Looked up from germline, CDR1 is SNHLY and CDR2 is FYNNEI. This CDR3 has 11 residues. The CDR3 DNA is TGTGCCAGCATGACAGGCTACGAGCAGTACTTC. This encodes CASMTGYEQYF. The full variable domain, with the rest looked up from reference TRBV2 and TRBJ2-7, is EPEVTQTPSHQVTQMGQEVILRCVPISNHLYFYWYRQILGQKVEFLVSFYNNEISEKSEIFDDQFSVERPDGSNFTLKIRSTKLEDSAMYFCASMTGYEQYFGPGTRLTVT.

The chain is built from TRBV6-1 and TRBJ1-4; D remains unclear. With 2 bases removed from V and 10 bases from J, the gap between germline ends came to 11 bases. This CDR3 has 13 residues. Germline CDR1 is MNHNS and CDR2 is SASEGT. CDR3 in DNA: TGTGCCAGCAGTGAAATAGAGGCCCTAAAACTGTTTTTT. Protein product: CASSEIEALKLFF.

The count of this clone is one. The chain employs TRBV10-2 and TRBJ1-2; D call uncertain. CDR3 size: 12 residues. The ends were cut back, 3 bases at V and 7 bases at J, with 9 bases in the middle. CDR1 and CDR2 from the germline V gene are WSHSY and SAAADI. The CDR3 loop reads CASSEPRAGYTF. The CDR3 bases are TGCGCCAGCAGTGAACCTAGAGCTGGCTACACCTTC.

The chain has TRBV4-3 and TRBJ1-5; D unresolved. Trimming took 0 bases from V and 5 from J, leaving 5 bases between them. CDR1 and CDR2 (germline): LGHNA, YSLEER. CDR3 size: 13 residues. The CDR3 region is CASSQDRDQPQHF. CDR3 in DNA: TGCGCCAGCAGCCAAGATCGTGATCAGCCCCAGCATTTT.

This chain joins TRBV27 and TRBJ2-2; TRBD1 might be the D (5 bases). The CDR3 is 16 residues long. Trimming pared 2 bases from V and 0 bases from J, leaving 10 bases between. The germline V gene encodes CDR1 MNHEY and CDR2 SMNVEV (reference sequence). CDR3 region: CASSLTGRANTGELFF. The CDR3 coding sequence is TGTGCCAGCAGTTTAACTGGCAGGGCGAACACCGGGGAGCTGTTTTTT.

The J gene is TRBJ2-7, the V gene TRBV5-1; D is possibly TRBD2 (5 bases). The CDR3 length is 14 residues. V was trimmed by 3 bases and J by 2 bases, leaving 12 bases between them. CDR1 and CDR2 (germline): SGHRS, YFSETQ. CDR3 protein: CASSSSGVAYEQYF. The CDR3, as DNA: TGCGCCAGCAGCTCCAGCGGAGTCGCCTACGAGCAGTACTTC.

V and J are TRBV6-1 and TRBJ2-3, with TRBD1 identical over 11 bases. Trimming took 5 bases from V and 3 from J; bases not matched to a gene: 4. CDR3 length: 15 amino acids. In germline, CDR1 is MNHNS, CDR2 SASEGT. The CDR3 sequence: CASSRTGGATDTQYF. CDR3 DNA: TGTGCCAGCAGTCGGACAGGGGGCGCGACAGATACGCAGTATTTT.

This clone occurred once. This rearrangement joins TRBV10-1 to TRBJ2-7; TRBD2 aligns across 9 bases. Germline CDR1 and CDR2: WNHNN and SYGVQD (reference sequence). Germline trimming cut 3 bases from V and 3 bases from J; bases unmatched to any gene: 6. The CDR3 totals 15 residues. The CDR3 nucleotides are TGCGCCAGCAGTGACGGGGGACTAGCAGGCTACGAGCAGTACTTC. Amino acids: CASSDGGLAGYEQYF.

This clone occurred once. The chain recombines TRBV29-1 with TRBJ1-2; D is unresolved. Trimming took off 7 bases at V and 4 bases at J, with 13 bases between the two ends. This CDR3 comprises 12 residues. In germline, CDR1 is SQVTM, CDR2 ANQGSEA. Written as DNA, the CDR3 is TGCAGCGCTGACCGGAGAGGCTATGGCTACACCTTC. This translates into CSADRRGYGYTF.

The CDR3 here is CASGDRGNEQFF. CDR3 nucleotide sequence: TGTGCCAGCGGTGACAGGGGCAATGAGCAGTTCTTC. This chain uses TRBV7-9 with TRBJ2-1; the match to TRBD1 covers 8 bases. CDR1 is SEHNR and CDR2 is FQNEAQ in the germline V gene (reference sequence). The CDR3 is 12 residues long. The junction had 3 bases not matched to a gene; V was cut back by 8 bases and J by 6 bases.

The chain joins TRBV19 to TRBJ2-2; TRBD2 is a possible D gene (6 bases). CDR3 size: 15 residues. Trimming left V 7 bases short and J 4 bases short, with 16 bases between. Germline CDR1 LNHDA, CDR2 SQIVND (reference sequence). The CDR3 bases are TGTGCCAGTAATCAATTTTGGGAGGTCACCGGGGAGCTGTTTTTT. Translating gives CASNQFWEVTGELFF.

A single count supports this clone. The rearrangement joins TRBV4-2 to TRBJ2-1, with 12 bases lining up with TRBD2. With 1 base clipped from V and 7 bases from J, the junction kept 8 bases outside the gene matches. The germline V gene encodes CDR1 LGHNA and CDR2 YNFKEQ. The CDR3 runs to 17 residues. Here the CDR3 DNA reads TGTGCCAGCAGCCAAGCGCTAGCGGGAGGGCCTAGGAATGAGCAGTTCTTC. Translated: CASSQALAGGPRNEQFF.

V usage is TRBV29-1 and J usage is TRBJ2-5, with a possible D match to TRBD2 (6 bases). The CDR3 extends over 12 amino acids. The V end lost 7 bases, the J end lost 0 bases, and 9 bases lay between the germline ends. Germline-derived CDR1 and CDR2 are SQVTM and ANQGSEA. CDR3 in amino acids: CSGREYQETQYF. The CDR3 region has the DNA TGCAGCGGACGGGAGTACCAAGAGACCCAGTACTTC. The whole variable domain, filled in from reference TRBV29-1 and TRBJ2-5, reads SAVISQKPSRDICQRGTSLTIQCQVDSQVTMMFWYRQQPGQSLTLIATANQGSEATYESGFVIDKFPISRPNLTFSTLTVSNMSPEDSSIYLCSGREYQETQYFGPGTRLLVL.

This chain uses TRBV19 with TRBJ2-1; 9 bases map to TRBD2. Germline V gene sequence: CDR1 LNHDA, CDR2 SQIVND (reference sequence). The ends lost 2 bases at V and 9 bases at J; junction bases unmatched: 5. The CDR3 loop spans 14 amino acids. CDR3 sequence reads: CASSIIGTSSEQFF. For the CDR3, the DNA is TGTGCCAGTAGTATAATCGGGACTAGCAGTGAGCAGTTCTTC.

The chain carries TRBV19 and TRBJ1-5; 7 bases line up with TRBD1. The CDR3 spans 16 residues. V lost 5 bases to trimming and J lost 4 bases; unmatched junction nucleotides: 11. In germline, CDR1 is LNHDA, CDR2 SQIVND (reference sequence). The CDR3 sequence: CASSPQGGQVNQPQHF. The CDR3 DNA follows: TGTGCCAGTAGTCCCCAGGGGGGACAAGTAAATCAGCCCCAGCATTTT.

The chain has TRBV18 and TRBJ2-7, with 9 bases fitting TRBD2. Germline-derived CDR1 and CDR2 are KGHSH and LQKENI. This CDR3 has 13 amino acids. The J segment lost 5 bases and the V segment lost 5 bases, leaving 4 bases of the junction unmatched. DNA for the CDR3: TGTGCCAGCTCATCCTTAGCGGGAGACGAGCAGTACTTC. Encoded protein: CASSSLAGDEQYF.

This chain links TRBV5-4 with TRBJ2-5; TRBD2 matches at 9 bases. Germline assignment: CDR1 SGHNT and CDR2 YYREEE (reference sequence). V lost 4 bases to trimming and J lost 5 bases; unmatched junction nucleotides: 12. The CDR3 extends over 16 amino acids. The CDR3 region has the DNA TGTGCCAGCAGCCCAAGTAGCGGGAGTATAGGGGAGACCCAGTACTTC. This translates into CASSPSSGSIGETQYF.

The CDR3 here is CASSLTYEQYF. The CDR3 bases are TGTGCCAGCAGCTTAACTTACGAGCAGTACTTC. V usage is TRBV5-6 and J usage is TRBJ2-7; D call uncertain. Trimming took 2 bases from V and 4 from J, leaving 4 bases between them. The CDR3 runs to 11 residues. CDR1 is SGHDT and CDR2 is YYEEEE in the germline V gene.

The CDR3: CASSVMGGPPADTQYF. The CDR3 DNA is TGTGCCAGCAGCGTAATGGGGGGTCCCCCCGCAGATACGCAGTATTTT. The V and J genes are TRBV9 and TRBJ2-3, with D possibly being TRBD2 (6 bases). The ends were cut back, 1 base at V and 4 bases at J, with 16 bases in the middle. Germline V CDR1 and CDR2: SGDLS, YYNGEE. The CDR3 sequence is 16 residues long.

The chain joins TRBV6-5 to TRBJ2-3; 10 positions agree with TRBD1. This CDR3 spans 16 amino acids. J gave up 4 bases and V 2 bases, and 6 bases lay outside the gene matches. Germline CDR1 is MNHEY and CDR2 is SVGAGI. CDR3 residues: CASSYTAGTGADTQYF. CDR3 sequence (DNA): TGTGCCAGCAGTTACACCGCCGGGACAGGGGCAGATACGCAGTATTTT.

This chain uses TRBV19 with TRBJ1-2, with D perhaps TRBD1 (5 bases). Trimming shortened V by 7 bases and J by 10 bases, and 16 bases separated the two germline ends. The V gene's germline CDR1 is LNHDA and CDR2 SQIVND (reference sequence). The CDR3 length is 12 residues. Here the CDR3 DNA reads TGTGCCAGTAATCGGCAAGGCAGGGACTACACCTTC. Translation: CASNRQGRDYTF.

This sequence joins TRBV30 and TRBJ2-7; a possible D gene is TRBD2 (6 bases). Germline assignment: CDR1 GTSNPN and CDR2 SVGIG (reference sequence). The CDR3 consists of 14 residues. The V gene lost 4 bases and the J gene lost 0 bases, with 13 bases spanning the gap. The CDR3 DNA sequence: TGTGCCTGGAACCAGCGGCGGGACTCCTACGAGCAGTACTTC. Translation: CAWNQRRDSYEQYF. Combining the CDR3 with reference TRBV30 and TRBJ2-7 gives the whole variable domain SQTIHQWPATLVQPVGSPLSLECTVEGTSNPNLYWYRQAAGRGLQLLFYSVGIGQISSEVPQNLSASRPQDRQFILSSKKLLLSDSGFYLCAWNQRRDSYEQYFGPGTRLTVT.

V gene TRBV6-5 combines with J gene TRBJ1-1; 9 nucleotides line up with TRBD1. The J segment lost 10 bases and the V segment lost 0 bases, leaving 3 bases of the junction unmatched. This CDR3 has 13 residues. The germline CDR1 and CDR2 sequences are MNHEY and SVGAGI. In DNA, the CDR3 is TGTGCCAGCAGTTACTCCACAGGGGGCCTAGCTTTCTTT. Protein: CASSYSTGGLAFF.

V usage is TRBV5-1 and J usage is TRBJ2-5; 12 nucleotides align to TRBD1. Germline lookup yields CDR1 SGHRS and CDR2 YFSETQ. The CDR3 totals 19 residues. The ends lost 4 bases at V and 4 bases at J; junction bases unmatched: 17. The chain's CDR3 is CASSTLEGQGAYVGETQYF. The CDR3 DNA reads TGCGCCAGCAGCACATTGGAGGGACAGGGGGCCTACGTGGGAGAGACCCAGTACTTC.

The V and J genes are TRBV5-6 and TRBJ1-2; D gene unclear. Looked up from germline, CDR1 is SGHDT and CDR2 is YYEEEE. Trimming took 3 bases from V and 4 from J, leaving 13 bases between them. This CDR3 region has 14 residues. CDR3 DNA sequence: TGTGCCAGCAGCTCGCAGGAGGGCGGCTATGGCTACACCTTC. It specifies CASSSQEGGYGYTF.

This clone was detected a few times. V is TRBV30 and J is TRBJ1-1; D may be TRBD1 (6 bases). CDR1 and CDR2 from the germline V gene are GTSNPN and SVGIG (reference sequence). There are 12 residues in the CDR3. V gave up 7 bases and J gave up 0 bases, with 9 bases separating them. This CDR3 reads CALQGVNTEAFF. The CDR3 region has the DNA TGTGCCTTACAGGGAGTGAACACTGAAGCTTTCTTT. The full variable domain, its missing parts supplied by reference TRBV30 and TRBJ1-1, is SQTIHQWPATLVQPVGSPLSLECTVEGTSNPNLYWYRQAAGRGLQLLFYSVGIGQISSEVPQNLSASRPQDRQFILSSKKLLLSDSGFYLCALQGVNTEAFFGQGTRLTVV.

This CDR3 is CASSEGLAGGRLYEQYF. The CDR3 DNA sequence: TGCGCCAGCAGTGAAGGTCTTGCAGGAGGACGCCTTTACGAGCAGTACTTC. This chain joins TRBV10-1 and TRBJ2-7, with D perhaps TRBD2 (5 bases). This CDR3 has 17 amino acids. The V end was cut by 3 bases, the J end by 4 bases, with 22 bases between. Germline values: CDR1 WNHNN, CDR2 SYGVQD (reference sequence).

The chain employs TRBV7-2 and TRBJ2-1, with D perhaps matching TRBD2 (5 bases). V lost 1 base and J 13 bases, leaving 17 bases between the germline ends. Per the germline V gene, CDR1 is SGHTA and CDR2 is FQGNSA. The CDR3 extends over 14 amino acids. The CDR3 sequence: CASSLVVASNDQFF. The CDR3 DNA is TGTGCCAGCAGCTTAGTTGTAGCGTCCAACGACCAGTTCTTC.

CDR3 nucleotides: TGCGCCAGCAGCCAAGGACAGCCCGGGGAGCTGTTTTTT. The encoded protein is CASSQGQPGELFF. The gene calls are TRBV5-1 and TRBJ2-2, with D tentatively TRBD1 (6 bases). Germline assignment: CDR1 SGHRS and CDR2 YFSETQ. Trimming cost V 4 bases and J 6 bases, with 10 bases left between them. This CDR3 contains 13 residues. Using reference TRBV5-1 and TRBJ2-2 for the parts outside the CDR3, the full variable domain is KAGVTQTPRYLIKTRGQQVTLSCSPISGHRSVSWYQQTPGQGLQFLFEYFSETQRNKGNFPGRFSGRQFSNSRSEMNVSTLELGDSALYLCASSQGQPGELFFGEGSRLTVL.